Presented here are 3 T cell receptor beta chains from one specimen sequenced in a study of T cells expressing NK-cell markers. With the 5' RACE reads reprocessed, TCRdb shows one record per CDR3 protein and no DNA. The clone table shows about 260,000 distinct CDR3 sequences, with the ten largest holding 0.3% to 0.45%. What was sequenced was blood T cells: a sorted CD56 or NKG2C T cell subset, CD4+ or CD8+ T cells, or bulk PBMC T cells (not recorded which). The receptors originated from a man in his late teens or twenties in good health.

The genes are TRBV12-3 or TRBV12-4 and TRBJ2-3; checking the TCRdb D call of TRBD2 is not possible without DNA. This CDR3 is built from 14 residues. CDR3 region: CASLHGSNTDTQYF.

The chain couples TRBV5-1 to TRBJ2-3; TCRdb gives TRBD2 as the D gene, but with no DNA this cannot be confirmed. Germline V gives CDR1 SGHRS, CDR2 YFSETQ. The CDR3 runs to 18 residues. CDR3 region: CASSFRPGLAAEADTQYF.

The CDR3 region is CSVEDLSSGYNEQFF. The chain couples TRBV29-1 to TRBJ2-1; TCRdb indicates TRBD2, and absent DNA this call remains unverified. The CDR3 is 15 amino acids. CDR1 is SQVTM, CDR2 ANQGSEA, per germline.